The source of this T cell receptor (beta chain) is a study of TIL therapy for anti-PD-1-resistant metastatic lung cancer. Turning to the study itself: Progressing patients received lymphodepletion, expanded TIL infusion and IL-2. By whole-exome sequencing, median non-synonymous tumor mutation burden was around 1.5 mutations per megabase. Half of patients were current or former smokers.

Germline CDR1 and CDR2: MNHEY and SVGAGI. The CDR3 totals 14 residues. Trimming left V 4 bases short and J 1 base short, with 10 bases between. Time point reported: pre-treatment sample, taken before nivolumab and TIL therapy. Findings and caveats of the study: After infusion, TIL clonotypes partly replaced peripheral T cells and declined over months.

This was the immunoSEQ v3 assay. Clones were read by immunoSEQ multiplex PCR, and TCRdb kept only the in-frame ones, dropping some. The sample lists more than 45,000 clones, roughly 84% occurring once. For this clone: Its target is not known.

The sequence derives from a person between 25 and 80 years old with non-small cell lung cancer. V usage is TRBV6-5 and J usage is TRBJ1-1, with D maybe TRBD1 (6 bases). The source was blood, collected at baseline. The CDR3 nucleotides read TGTGCCAGCAGTTTCCAGGGGAAGAACACTGAAGCTTTCTTT. Protein: CASSFQGKNTEAFF.